A selection of T cell receptor beta chains follows, all from one sample in a study of T-cell reconstitution after alpha-beta-depleted transplantation in children. Each CDR3 protein gets one entry after TCRdb re-called the PCR reads with MiXCR. The data show 490,000 or so distinct CDR3 sequences, approximately 13% seen once. This specimen was PBMCs from the stem cell graft donor, taken from the stem cell graft. These receptors were obtained from a human donor who donated a stem cell graft to a child with combined immunodeficiency. CDR3s include the opening cysteine and the closing phenylalanine or tryptophan. Fields, in order: clone size, V gene, D gene, J gene, CDR3 DNA, CDR3 protein. The D gene is left open where the match is weak. Clone size appears in some rows only: once, few, many, or a class for an expanded clone.

abundance: many; v_gene: TRBV7-2; d_gene: TRBD1; j_gene: TRBJ2-1; CDR3nt: TGTGCCAGCAGCCCGGGACAGGGCCCATACAATGAGCAGTTCTTC; CDR3aa: CASSPGQGPYNEQFF
abundance: many; v_gene: TRBV12-3/TRBV12-4; d_gene: .; j_gene: TRBJ2-3; CDR3nt: TGTGCCAGCAGAGGGACAAGGGGGGGGAACACAGATACGCAGTATTTT; CDR3aa: CASRGTRGGNTDTQYF
abundance: .; v_gene: TRBV6-2/TRBV6-3; d_gene: .; j_gene: TRBJ2-1; CDR3nt: TGTGCCAGCAGTTACCCCACTAGCTTTGAGCAGTTCTTC; CDR3aa: CASSYPTSFEQFF
abundance: many; v_gene: TRBV7-2; d_gene: .; j_gene: TRBJ2-4; CDR3nt: TGTGCCAGCAGCTTAAGGTCCGGGTTGGTCAAAAACATTCAGTACTTC; CDR3aa: CASSLRSGLVKNIQYF
abundance: .; v_gene: TRBV20-1; d_gene: .; j_gene: TRBJ2-3; CDR3nt: TGCAGTGCTGCCTTGGGGCTAGAGGACACAGATACGCAGTATTTT; CDR3aa: CSAALGLEDTDTQYF
abundance: .; v_gene: TRBV30; d_gene: TRBD1; j_gene: TRBJ2-1; CDR3nt: TGTGCCTGGAGCCTAACCGGGACAGGGTCGAATGAGCAGTTCTTC; CDR3aa: CAWSLTGTGSNEQFF
abundance: few; v_gene: TRBV29-1; d_gene: TRBD1; j_gene: TRBJ2-1; CDR3nt: TGCAGCTCAGGGGGCTCCTACAATGAGCAGTTCTTC; CDR3aa: CSSGGSYNEQFF
abundance: .; v_gene: TRBV6-4; d_gene: .; j_gene: TRBJ2-2; CDR3nt: TGTGCCAGCAGTGGCAGTTACACCGGGGAGCTGTTTTTT; CDR3aa: CASSGSYTGELFF
abundance: many; v_gene: TRBV6-6; d_gene: .; j_gene: TRBJ1-3; CDR3nt: TGTGCCAGCAGTTATCTAGACACCATATATTTT; CDR3aa: CASSYLDTIYF
abundance: .; v_gene: TRBV14; d_gene: .; j_gene: TRBJ2-5; CDR3nt: TGTGCCAGCAGCCAGGGCTCTCTAATGATGATAGAGACCCAGTACTTC; CDR3aa: CASSQGSLMMIETQYF
abundance: many; v_gene: TRBV29-1; d_gene: .; j_gene: TRBJ1-1; CDR3nt: TGCAGCGTTTCAGGGGCAGATGAAGCTTTCTTT; CDR3aa: CSVSGADEAFF
abundance: few; v_gene: TRBV7-9; d_gene: .; j_gene: TRBJ2-1; CDR3nt: TGTGCCAGCTCTTGGGGTAGTAGTGAGCAGTTCTTC; CDR3aa: CASSWGSSEQFF
abundance: few; v_gene: TRBV20-1; d_gene: .; j_gene: TRBJ2-3; CDR3nt: TGCAGTGCGAAAACAGGGTCCGATACGCAGTATTTT; CDR3aa: CSAKTGSDTQYF
abundance: many; v_gene: TRBV29-1; d_gene: .; j_gene: TRBJ2-5; CDR3nt: TGCAGCGTTGAGCCCCCAGCGGCTCAAGAGACCCAGTACTTC; CDR3aa: CSVEPPAAQETQYF
abundance: .; v_gene: TRBV7-2; d_gene: .; j_gene: TRBJ1-6; CDR3nt: TGTGCCAGCAGCCTCTACGGGCGACAGTATAATTCACCCCTCCACTTT; CDR3aa: CASSLYGRQYNSPLHF
abundance: few; v_gene: TRBV6-2/TRBV6-3; d_gene: TRBD2; j_gene: TRBJ2-2; CDR3nt: TGTGCCAGCAGGACTACTAGCGGGGACGCGAACACCGGGGAGCTGTTTTTT; CDR3aa: CASRTTSGDANTGELFF
abundance: few; v_gene: TRBV3-1; d_gene: TRBD2; j_gene: TRBJ2-1; CDR3nt: TGTGCCAGCAGCCAAGAAACCCTAGCGGGACTCTACAATGAGCAGTTCTTC; CDR3aa: CASSQETLAGLYNEQFF
abundance: .; v_gene: TRBV7-9; d_gene: .; j_gene: TRBJ2-3; CDR3nt: TGTGCCAGCAGCTTAACACGAGCGGCCACAGATACGCAGTATTTT; CDR3aa: CASSLTRAATDTQYF
abundance: .; v_gene: TRBV3-1; d_gene: .; j_gene: TRBJ2-3; CDR3nt: TGTGCCAGCAGCCAAGGTCGATCTGATACGCAGTATTTT; CDR3aa: CASSQGRSDTQYF
abundance: .; v_gene: TRBV10-3; d_gene: .; j_gene: TRBJ2-7; CDR3nt: TGTGCCATCAGTGCGATTCGGTTATCCTACGAGCAGTACTTC; CDR3aa: CAISAIRLSYEQYF
abundance: many; v_gene: TRBV12-3/TRBV12-4; d_gene: TRBD2; j_gene: TRBJ2-5; CDR3nt: TGTGCCAGCAGCCAGTTCCTTCGGGAGGGCCAAGAGACCCAGTACTTC; CDR3aa: CASSQFLREGQETQYF
abundance: few; v_gene: TRBV9; d_gene: TRBD2; j_gene: TRBJ2-1; CDR3nt: TGTGCCAGCAGCGTAGCGGCTAGCGGGATCTACAATGAGCAGTTCTTC; CDR3aa: CASSVAASGIYNEQFF
abundance: many; v_gene: TRBV20-1; d_gene: .; j_gene: TRBJ2-3; CDR3nt: TGCAGTGCTACAGACCCGAAGATGGCGGAGCGTAGCACAGATACGCAGTATTTT; CDR3aa: CSATDPKMAERSTDTQYF
abundance: many; v_gene: TRBV6-2/TRBV6-3; d_gene: .; j_gene: TRBJ2-3; CDR3nt: TGTGCCACCGCGGCTGACGCTAGCACAGATACGCAGTATTTT; CDR3aa: CATAADASTDTQYF
abundance: .; v_gene: TRBV29-1; d_gene: .; j_gene: TRBJ2-7; CDR3nt: TGCAGCGTTGTAGGGTACCCCTACGAGCAGTACTTC; CDR3aa: CSVVGYPYEQYF
abundance: .; v_gene: TRBV15; d_gene: .; j_gene: TRBJ2-7; CDR3nt: TGTGCCACCAGCAGAGATAGGGGGGCCTCCTACGAGCAGTACTTC; CDR3aa: CATSRDRGASYEQYF
abundance: many; v_gene: TRBV4-3; d_gene: .; j_gene: TRBJ2-7; CDR3nt: TGCGCCAGCAGCCAAGAGGCGTCGGGTACCCACGAGCAGTACTTC; CDR3aa: CASSQEASGTHEQYF
abundance: .; v_gene: TRBV29-1; d_gene: TRBD2; j_gene: TRBJ2-3; CDR3nt: TGCAGCGCTAGACTAGCGGGAAGGGGTACGCAGTATTTT; CDR3aa: CSARLAGRGTQYF
abundance: many; v_gene: TRBV12-3/TRBV12-4; d_gene: .; j_gene: TRBJ2-5; CDR3nt: TGTGCCAGCAGTTTTAGGGGGGGGCAAGAGACCCAGTACTTC; CDR3aa: CASSFRGGQETQYF
abundance: .; v_gene: TRBV20-1; d_gene: .; j_gene: TRBJ2-7; CDR3nt: TGCAGTGCTAGAACTGGACAGAACTACGAGCAGTACTTC; CDR3aa: CSARTGQNYEQYF
abundance: many; v_gene: TRBV12-3/TRBV12-4; d_gene: .; j_gene: TRBJ2-5; CDR3nt: TGTGCCAGCAGTCCTTTAGCGGTAGAGACCCAGTACTTC; CDR3aa: CASSPLAVETQYF
abundance: few; v_gene: TRBV20-1; d_gene: .; j_gene: TRBJ2-7; CDR3nt: TGCAGTGCTAGGAAAGCCTACGAGCAGTACTTC; CDR3aa: CSARKAYEQYF
abundance: .; v_gene: TRBV11-2; d_gene: TRBD2; j_gene: TRBJ2-7; CDR3nt: TGTGCCAGCAGCTTAGATTCGGGAGGGTGCCGGGACGGTAGATACGAGCAGTACTTC; CDR3aa: CASSLDSGGCRDGRYEQYF
abundance: .; v_gene: TRBV19; d_gene: .; j_gene: TRBJ2-6; CDR3nt: TGTGCCAGTAGTATAGGGATTGACGGGGCCAACGTCCTGACTTTC; CDR3aa: CASSIGIDGANVLTF
abundance: .; v_gene: TRBV7-9; d_gene: .; j_gene: TRBJ2-3; CDR3nt: TGTGCCAGCAGCTTACAGACTCCCACAGATACGCAGTATTTT; CDR3aa: CASSLQTPTDTQYF
abundance: .; v_gene: TRBV12-3/TRBV12-4; d_gene: TRBD2; j_gene: TRBJ2-3; CDR3nt: TGTGCCAGCAGTCCAGGGACTAGCGGGGGGGCGTCAGATACGCAGTATTTT; CDR3aa: CASSPGTSGGASDTQYF
abundance: few; v_gene: TRBV30; d_gene: .; j_gene: TRBJ2-3; CDR3nt: TGTGCCTGGAGTGTACAGGGGGGGTACCCAGGCACAGATACGCAGTATTTT; CDR3aa: CAWSVQGGYPGTDTQYF
abundance: .; v_gene: TRBV7-9; d_gene: .; j_gene: TRBJ2-3; CDR3nt: TGTGCCAGCAGCTTACCTAGCGCTACGCAGTATTTT; CDR3aa: CASSLPSATQYF
abundance: .; v_gene: TRBV3-1; d_gene: .; j_gene: TRBJ1-1; CDR3nt: TGTGCCAGCAGCCAAGCTGGGTCTGAAGCTTTCTTT; CDR3aa: CASSQAGSEAFF
abundance: .; v_gene: TRBV20-1; d_gene: TRBD2; j_gene: TRBJ2-1; CDR3nt: TGCAGTGCTAGATCACTAGCGGAGAGCTCCTACAATGAGCAGTTCTTC; CDR3aa: CSARSLAESSYNEQFF
abundance: .; v_gene: TRBV7-2; d_gene: .; j_gene: TRBJ1-2; CDR3nt: TGTGCCAGCAGTCCTACGGTGAACTATGGCTACACCTTC; CDR3aa: CASSPTVNYGYTF
abundance: .; v_gene: TRBV6-5; d_gene: TRBD1; j_gene: TRBJ2-6; CDR3nt: TGTGCCAGCAGTTATGGTCATCAGGGGGAAGGGGCCAACGTCCTGACTTTC; CDR3aa: CASSYGHQGEGANVLTF
abundance: many; v_gene: TRBV24-1; d_gene: .; j_gene: TRBJ2-3; CDR3nt: TGTGCCACCAGTGATTTGGCCAGCACAGATACGCAGTATTTT; CDR3aa: CATSDLASTDTQYF
abundance: .; v_gene: TRBV28; d_gene: .; j_gene: TRBJ2-5; CDR3nt: TGTGCCAGCAGTTCGTCGGAACAAGAGACCCAGTACTTC; CDR3aa: CASSSSEQETQYF
abundance: .; v_gene: TRBV29-1; d_gene: .; j_gene: TRBJ2-6; CDR3nt: TGCAGCCCAAGAGGACAAGACTCTGGGGCCAACGTCCTGACTTTC; CDR3aa: CSPRGQDSGANVLTF
abundance: many; v_gene: TRBV29-1; d_gene: .; j_gene: TRBJ2-4; CDR3nt: TGCAGCGTTTCGCCTGGGGGTCGAAGGGACATTCAGTACTTC; CDR3aa: CSVSPGGRRDIQYF
abundance: few; v_gene: TRBV2; d_gene: .; j_gene: TRBJ2-7; CDR3nt: TGTGCCACCAAATATGACAGATCCTACGAGCAGTACTTC; CDR3aa: CATKYDRSYEQYF
abundance: .; v_gene: TRBV7-9; d_gene: TRBD2; j_gene: TRBJ2-7; CDR3nt: TGTGCCAGCAGCCTAAGAACCTCGGGACTAGTCTTCTACGAGCAGTACTTC; CDR3aa: CASSLRTSGLVFYEQYF
abundance: few; v_gene: TRBV29-1; d_gene: .; j_gene: TRBJ1-2; CDR3nt: TGCAGCGTTGAAGAGACCCTCTCGGCCTATGGCTACACCTTC; CDR3aa: CSVEETLSAYGYTF
abundance: many; v_gene: TRBV24-1; d_gene: .; j_gene: TRBJ2-1; CDR3nt: TGTGCCACCAGTGAACTCAATGAGCAGTTCTTC; CDR3aa: CATSELNEQFF
abundance: few; v_gene: TRBV24-1; d_gene: .; j_gene: TRBJ2-1; CDR3nt: TGTGCCACCAGTGATTTCAGGGGCAGGGTCGGGAACAATGAGCAGTTCTTC; CDR3aa: CATSDFRGRVGNNEQFF
abundance: .; v_gene: TRBV20-1; d_gene: .; j_gene: TRBJ2-4; CDR3nt: TGCAGTGCTTTGGACGGTGCGTCTTTCAAAAACATTCAGTACTTC; CDR3aa: CSALDGASFKNIQYF
abundance: .; v_gene: TRBV12-3/TRBV12-4; d_gene: .; j_gene: TRBJ2-7; CDR3nt: TGTGCCAGCAGTTTCGTGGAGGGCGGCTACGAGCAGTACTTC; CDR3aa: CASSFVEGGYEQYF
abundance: .; v_gene: TRBV15; d_gene: .; j_gene: TRBJ2-3; CDR3nt: TGTGCCACCAGCAGACCCGGGACTCAGTATTTT; CDR3aa: CATSRPGTQYF
abundance: few; v_gene: TRBV10-3; d_gene: .; j_gene: TRBJ2-3; CDR3nt: TGTGCCATCAGTGAGTCGTTCGGACTCCTGGCAGATACGCAGTATTTT; CDR3aa: CAISESFGLLADTQYF
abundance: .; v_gene: TRBV27; d_gene: TRBD1; j_gene: TRBJ1-1; CDR3nt: TGTGCCAGCAACCGGGGGGACAGGGAACTGTCGGAAGCTTTCTTT; CDR3aa: CASNRGDRELSEAFF
abundance: few; v_gene: TRBV12-3/TRBV12-4; d_gene: .; j_gene: TRBJ2-1; CDR3nt: TGTGCCAGCAGTTTAGCGCGTGGGACTGAGCAGTTCTTC; CDR3aa: CASSLARGTEQFF